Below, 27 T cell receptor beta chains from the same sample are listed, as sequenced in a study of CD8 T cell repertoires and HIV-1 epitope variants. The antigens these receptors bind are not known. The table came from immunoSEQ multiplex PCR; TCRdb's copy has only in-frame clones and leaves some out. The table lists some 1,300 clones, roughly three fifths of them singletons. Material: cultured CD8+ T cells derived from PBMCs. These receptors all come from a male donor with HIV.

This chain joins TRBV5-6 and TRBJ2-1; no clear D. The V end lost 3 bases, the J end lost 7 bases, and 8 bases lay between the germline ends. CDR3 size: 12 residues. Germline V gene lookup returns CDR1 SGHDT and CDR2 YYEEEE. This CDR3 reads CASSSRPNEQFF. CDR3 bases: TGTGCCAGCAGCTCCAGACCGAATGAGCAGTTCTTC.

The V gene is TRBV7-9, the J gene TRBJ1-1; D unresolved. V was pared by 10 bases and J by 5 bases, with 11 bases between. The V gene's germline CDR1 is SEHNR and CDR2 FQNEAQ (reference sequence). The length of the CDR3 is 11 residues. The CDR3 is CATSRGTEAFF. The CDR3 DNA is TGTGCCACTAGTAGAGGGACTGAAGCTTTCTTT.

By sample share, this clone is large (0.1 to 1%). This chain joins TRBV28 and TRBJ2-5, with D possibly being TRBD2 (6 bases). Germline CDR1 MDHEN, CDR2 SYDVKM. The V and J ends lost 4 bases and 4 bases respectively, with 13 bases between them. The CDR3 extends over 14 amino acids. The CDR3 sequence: CASSSPLGGETQYF. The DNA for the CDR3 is TGTGCCAGCAGTTCACCCCTGGGGGGAGAGACCCAGTACTTC.

The CDR3 reads CASSLVVGGTGNEQFF. DNA for the CDR3: TGTGCCAGCAGCTTGGTTGTTGGCGGGACAGGCAATGAGCAGTTCTTC. The rearrangement uses TRBV5-4 and TRBJ2-1; 8 nucleotides match TRBD1. With 0 bases clipped from V and 6 bases from J, the junction kept 8 bases outside the gene matches. The length of the CDR3 is 16 residues. Germline V gene data show CDR1 as SGHNT and CDR2 as YYREEE (reference sequence).

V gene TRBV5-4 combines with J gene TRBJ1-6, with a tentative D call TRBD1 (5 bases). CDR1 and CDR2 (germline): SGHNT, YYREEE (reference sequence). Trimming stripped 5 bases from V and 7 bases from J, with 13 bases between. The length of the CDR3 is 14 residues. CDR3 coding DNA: TGTGCCAGCAGTTTCAGGGAGGGGAATTCACCCCTCCACTTT. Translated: CASSFREGNSPLHF.

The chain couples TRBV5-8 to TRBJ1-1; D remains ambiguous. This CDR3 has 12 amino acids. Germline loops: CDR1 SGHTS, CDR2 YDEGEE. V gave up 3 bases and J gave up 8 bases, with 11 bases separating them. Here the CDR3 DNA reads TGTGCCAGCAGCTCCTGGACTCGAGAAGCTTTCTTT. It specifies CASSSWTREAFF.

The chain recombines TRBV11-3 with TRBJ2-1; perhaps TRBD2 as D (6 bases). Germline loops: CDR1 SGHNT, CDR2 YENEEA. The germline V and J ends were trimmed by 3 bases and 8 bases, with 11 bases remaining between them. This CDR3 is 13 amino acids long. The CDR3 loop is CASSLAGGDEQFF. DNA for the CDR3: TGTGCCAGCAGCTTGGCAGGAGGGGATGAGCAGTTCTTC.

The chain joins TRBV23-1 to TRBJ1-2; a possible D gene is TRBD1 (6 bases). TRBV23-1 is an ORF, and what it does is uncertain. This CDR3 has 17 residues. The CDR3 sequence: CEEARRGPTQGNYGYTF. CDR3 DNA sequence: TGCGAGGAAGCGCGCCGGGGGCCAACACAGGGAAACTATGGCTACACCTTC.

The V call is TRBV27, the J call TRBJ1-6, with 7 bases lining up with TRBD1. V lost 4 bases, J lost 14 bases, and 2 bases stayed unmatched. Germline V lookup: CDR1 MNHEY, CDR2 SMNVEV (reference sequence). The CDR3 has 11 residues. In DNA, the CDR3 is TGTGCCAGCAGTTCCGGGACAGCCCTCCACTTT. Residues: CASSSGTALHF.

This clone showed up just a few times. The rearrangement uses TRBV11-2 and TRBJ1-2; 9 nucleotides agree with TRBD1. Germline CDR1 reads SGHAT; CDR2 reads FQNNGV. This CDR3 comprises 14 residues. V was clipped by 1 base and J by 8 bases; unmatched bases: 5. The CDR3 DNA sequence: TGTGCCAGCAGCTTAGGTTGGGACAGGGAAGGCTACACCTTC. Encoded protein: CASSLGWDREGYTF.

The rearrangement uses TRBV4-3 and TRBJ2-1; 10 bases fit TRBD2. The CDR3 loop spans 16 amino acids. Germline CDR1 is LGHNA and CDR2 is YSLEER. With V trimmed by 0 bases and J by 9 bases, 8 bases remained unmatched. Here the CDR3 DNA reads TGCGCCAGCAGCCAAGATACAAGCGGGGGGGCAAGTGAGCAGTTCTTC. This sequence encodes CASSQDTSGGASEQFF.

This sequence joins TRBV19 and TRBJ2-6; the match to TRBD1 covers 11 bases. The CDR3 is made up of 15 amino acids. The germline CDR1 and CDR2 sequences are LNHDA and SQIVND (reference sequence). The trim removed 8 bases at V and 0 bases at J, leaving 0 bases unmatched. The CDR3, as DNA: TGTGCCAGTGGGACAGGGGGCTCTGGGGCCAACGTCCTGACTTTC. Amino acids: CASGTGGSGANVLTF.

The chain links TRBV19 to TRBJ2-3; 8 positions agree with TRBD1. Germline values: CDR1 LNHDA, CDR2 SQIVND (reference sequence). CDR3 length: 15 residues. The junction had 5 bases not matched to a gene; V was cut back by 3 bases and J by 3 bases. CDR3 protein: CASSIGQGLTDTQYF. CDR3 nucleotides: TGTGCCAGTAGTATTGGACAGGGCCTGACAGATACGCAGTATTTT.

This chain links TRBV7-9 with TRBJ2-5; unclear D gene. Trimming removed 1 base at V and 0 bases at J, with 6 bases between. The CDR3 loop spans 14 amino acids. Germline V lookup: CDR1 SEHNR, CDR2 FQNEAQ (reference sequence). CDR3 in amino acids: CASSLDRYQETQYF. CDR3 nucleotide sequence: TGTGCCAGCAGCTTAGATCGTTACCAAGAGACCCAGTACTTC.

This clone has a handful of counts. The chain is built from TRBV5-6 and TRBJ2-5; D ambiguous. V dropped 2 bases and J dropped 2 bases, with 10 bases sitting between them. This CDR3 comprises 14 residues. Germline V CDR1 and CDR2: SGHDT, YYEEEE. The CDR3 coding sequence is TGTGCCAGCAGCTTCCTAACACCTCAAGAGACCCAGTACTTC. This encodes CASSFLTPQETQYF.

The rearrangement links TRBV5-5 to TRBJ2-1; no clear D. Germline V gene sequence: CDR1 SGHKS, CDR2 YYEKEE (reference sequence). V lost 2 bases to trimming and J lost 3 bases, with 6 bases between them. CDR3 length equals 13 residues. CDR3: CASSFGSYNEQFF. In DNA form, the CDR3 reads TGTGCCAGCAGCTTCGGCAGCTACAATGAGCAGTTCTTC.

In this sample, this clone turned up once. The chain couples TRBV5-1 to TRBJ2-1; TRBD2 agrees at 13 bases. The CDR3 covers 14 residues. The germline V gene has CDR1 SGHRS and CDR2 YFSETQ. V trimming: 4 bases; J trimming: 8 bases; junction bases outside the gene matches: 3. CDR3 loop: CASSRTSGSYEQFF. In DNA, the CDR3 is TGCGCCAGCAGCAGGACTAGCGGGAGTTATGAGCAGTTCTTC. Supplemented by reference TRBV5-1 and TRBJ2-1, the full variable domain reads KAGVTQTPRYLIKTRGQQVTLSCSPISGHRSVSWYQQTPGQGLQFLFEYFSETQRNKGNFPGRFSGRQFSNSRSEMNVSTLELGDSALYLCASSRTSGSYEQFFGPGTRLTVL.

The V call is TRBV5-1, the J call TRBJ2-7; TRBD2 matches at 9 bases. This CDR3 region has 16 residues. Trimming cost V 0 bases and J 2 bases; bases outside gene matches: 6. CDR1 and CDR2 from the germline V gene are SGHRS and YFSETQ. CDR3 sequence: CASSLAGLAGTYEQYF. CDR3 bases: TGCGCCAGCAGCTTGGCCGGTCTAGCGGGAACCTACGAGCAGTACTTC.

The CDR3 sequence: CASSVEGQETQYF. The CDR3 DNA sequence: TGTGCCAGCAGCGTAGAGGGTCAAGAGACCCAGTACTTC. The chain uses TRBV9 and TRBJ2-5; no clear D. Germline loops: CDR1 SGDLS, CDR2 YYNGEE. Deletions cut 0 bases from V and 2 bases from J, with 5 bases between. The CDR3 consists of 13 residues.

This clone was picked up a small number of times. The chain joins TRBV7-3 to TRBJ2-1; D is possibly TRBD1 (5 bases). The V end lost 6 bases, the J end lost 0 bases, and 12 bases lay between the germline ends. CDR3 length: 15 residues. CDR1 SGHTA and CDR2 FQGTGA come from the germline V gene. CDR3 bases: TGTGCCAGCAGTTGGAGACAGAGCTCCTACAATGAGCAGTTCTTC. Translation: CASSWRQSSYNEQFF.

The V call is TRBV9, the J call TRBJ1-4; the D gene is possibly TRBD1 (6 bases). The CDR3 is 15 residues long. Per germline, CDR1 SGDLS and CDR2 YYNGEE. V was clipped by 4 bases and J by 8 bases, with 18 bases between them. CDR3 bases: TGTGCCAGCAGCAGCCCGGGGACAACGGGAGAAAAACTGTTTTTT. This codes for CASSSPGTTGEKLFF.

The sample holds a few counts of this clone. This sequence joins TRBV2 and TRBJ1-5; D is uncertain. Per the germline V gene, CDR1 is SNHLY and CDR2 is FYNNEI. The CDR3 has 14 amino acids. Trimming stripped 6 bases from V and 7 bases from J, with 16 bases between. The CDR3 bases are TGTGCCAGCAGATACGGTAGCCTCGTCCAGCCCCAGCATTTT. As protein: CASRYGSLVQPQHF.

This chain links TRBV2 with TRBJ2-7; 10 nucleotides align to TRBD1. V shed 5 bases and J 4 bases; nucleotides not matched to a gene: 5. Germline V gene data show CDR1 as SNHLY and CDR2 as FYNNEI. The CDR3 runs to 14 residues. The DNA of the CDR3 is TGTGCCAGCAGTAGACAGGGGGCGAGGTACGAGCAGTACTTC. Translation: CASSRQGARYEQYF.

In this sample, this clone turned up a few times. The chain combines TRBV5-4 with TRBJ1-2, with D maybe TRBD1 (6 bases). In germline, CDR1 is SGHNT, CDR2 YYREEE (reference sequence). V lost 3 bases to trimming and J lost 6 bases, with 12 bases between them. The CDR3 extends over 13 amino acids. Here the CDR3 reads CASSSGTLDGYTF. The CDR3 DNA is TGTGCCAGCAGCTCCGGGACATTAGATGGCTACACCTTC.

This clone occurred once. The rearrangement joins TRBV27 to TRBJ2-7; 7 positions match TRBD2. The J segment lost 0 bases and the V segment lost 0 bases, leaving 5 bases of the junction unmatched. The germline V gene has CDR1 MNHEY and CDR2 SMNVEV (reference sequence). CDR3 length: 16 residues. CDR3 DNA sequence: TGTGCCAGCAGTTTATCGATTGGGACTATCTCCTACGAGCAGTACTTC. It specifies CASSLSIGTISYEQYF.

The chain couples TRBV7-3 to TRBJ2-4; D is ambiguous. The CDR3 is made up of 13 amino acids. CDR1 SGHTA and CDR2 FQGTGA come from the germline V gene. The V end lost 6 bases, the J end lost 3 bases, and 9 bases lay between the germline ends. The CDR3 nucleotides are TGTGCCAGCAGGTCGGGCAGCAAAAACATTCAGTACTTC. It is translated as CASRSGSKNIQYF.

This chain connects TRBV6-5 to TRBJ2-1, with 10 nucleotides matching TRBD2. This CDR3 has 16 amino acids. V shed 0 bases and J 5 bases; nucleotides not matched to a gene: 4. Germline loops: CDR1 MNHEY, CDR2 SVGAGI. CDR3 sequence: CASSYSPSGGHNEQFF. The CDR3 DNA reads TGTGCCAGCAGTTACTCGCCTAGCGGGGGACACAATGAGCAGTTCTTC.